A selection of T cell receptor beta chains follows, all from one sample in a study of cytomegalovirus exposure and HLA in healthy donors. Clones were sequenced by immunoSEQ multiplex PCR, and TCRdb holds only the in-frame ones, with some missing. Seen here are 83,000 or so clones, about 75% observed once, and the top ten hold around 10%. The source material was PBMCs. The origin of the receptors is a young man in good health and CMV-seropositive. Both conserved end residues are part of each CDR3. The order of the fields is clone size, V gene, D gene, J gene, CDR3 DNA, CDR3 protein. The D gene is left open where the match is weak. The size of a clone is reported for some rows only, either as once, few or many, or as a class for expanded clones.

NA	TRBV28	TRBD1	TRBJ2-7	TGTGCCAGCAGTTTGGTATATAGCTACAGAGAGGGGGCGGGCCGCTCCTACGAGCAGTACTTC	CASSLVYSYREGAGRSYEQYF
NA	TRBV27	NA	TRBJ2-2	TGTGCCAGCAGGGGGAGGACAGGGAGGGCCACCGGGGAGCTGTTTTTT	CASRGRTGRATGELFF
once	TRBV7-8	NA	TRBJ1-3	TGTGCCAGCAGCTTAGTGGCAATTGCAGGAAACACCATATATTTT	CASSLVAIAGNTIYF
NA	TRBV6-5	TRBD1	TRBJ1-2	TGTGCCAGCAGTTACCCCCCCGACAGGGCCCCTCTCGGCTACACCTTC	CASSYPPDRAPLGYTF
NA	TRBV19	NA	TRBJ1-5	TGTGCCAGTAGTTTAACAGGTTTCGGAAGCAATCAGCCCCAGCATTTT	CASSLTGFGSNQPQHF
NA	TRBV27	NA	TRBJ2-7	TGTGCCAGCAGGGGCAGCTACGAGCAGTACTTC	CASRGSYEQYF
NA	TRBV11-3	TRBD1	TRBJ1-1	TGTGCCAGCAGCTTAGGGGGGACAGGGCTGGTGAACACTGAAGCTTTCTTT	CASSLGGTGLVNTEAFF
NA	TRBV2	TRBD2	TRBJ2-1	TGTGCCAGCAGGGGGGGTCTCGCGGGGGGAAAAGGGAATGAGCAGTTCTTC	CASRGGLAGGKGNEQFF
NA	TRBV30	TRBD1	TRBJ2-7	TGTGCCTGGACCGGGACAGGGAATGTCTACGAGCAGTACTTC	CAWTGTGNVYEQYF
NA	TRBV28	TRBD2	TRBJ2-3	TGTGCCAGCAGTCCTCGAGCGGGGTTTAGCACAGATACGCAGTATTTT	CASSPRAGFSTDTQYF
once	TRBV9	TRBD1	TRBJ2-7	TGTGCCAGCAGCAAACAGGGGGCGACCTACGAGCAGTACTTC	CASSKQGATYEQYF
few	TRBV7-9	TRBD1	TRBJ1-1	TGTGCCAGCAGCTTAGCACAGGGGGGGACTGAAGCTTTCTTT	CASSLAQGGTEAFF
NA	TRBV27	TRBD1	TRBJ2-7	TGTGCCAGCAGGCACCTACAGGGGGCCTCCTACGAGCAGTACTTC	CASRHLQGASYEQYF
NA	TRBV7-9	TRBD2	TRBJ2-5	TGTGCCAGCAGCTTTAGTATCGGGGGGGGACAAGAGACCCAGTACTTC	CASSFSIGGGQETQYF
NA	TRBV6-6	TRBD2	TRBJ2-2	TGTGCCAGCAGTTTTGCGAGCGGGGGTACCGGGGAGCTGTTTTTT	CASSFASGGTGELFF
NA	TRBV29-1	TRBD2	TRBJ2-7	TGCAGCGTGGGCCCGGGACTAAGACGCCACGAGCAGTACTTC	CSVGPGLRRHEQYF
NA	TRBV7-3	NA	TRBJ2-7	TGTGCTAGCAGCTTAGGAGGGAGTGGCTACGAGCAGTACTTC	CASSLGGSGYEQYF